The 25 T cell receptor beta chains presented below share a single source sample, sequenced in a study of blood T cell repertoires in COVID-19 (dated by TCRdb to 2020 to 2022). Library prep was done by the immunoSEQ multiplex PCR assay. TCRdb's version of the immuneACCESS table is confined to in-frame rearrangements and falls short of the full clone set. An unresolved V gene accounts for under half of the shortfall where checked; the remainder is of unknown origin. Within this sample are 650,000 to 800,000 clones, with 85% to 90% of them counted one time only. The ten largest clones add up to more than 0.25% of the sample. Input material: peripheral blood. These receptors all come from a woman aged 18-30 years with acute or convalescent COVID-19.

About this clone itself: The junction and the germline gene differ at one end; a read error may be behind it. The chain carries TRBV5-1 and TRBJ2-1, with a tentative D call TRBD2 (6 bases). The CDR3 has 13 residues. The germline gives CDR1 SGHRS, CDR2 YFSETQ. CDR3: CASRRGSYDEQFF. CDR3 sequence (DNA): TGCGCCAGCAGACGGGGGTCCTACGATGAGCAGTTCTTC. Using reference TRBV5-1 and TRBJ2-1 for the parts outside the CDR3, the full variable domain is KAGVTQTPRYLIKTRGQQVTLSCSPISGHRSVSWYQQTPGQGLQFLFEYFSETQRNKGNFPGRFSGRQFSNSRSEMNVSTLELGDSALYLCASRRGSYDEQFFGPGTRLTVL.

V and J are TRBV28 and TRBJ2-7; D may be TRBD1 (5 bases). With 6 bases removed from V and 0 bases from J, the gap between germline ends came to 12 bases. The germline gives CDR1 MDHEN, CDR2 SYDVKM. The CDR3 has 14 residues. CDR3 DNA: TGTGCCAGCAGCAGGGAACCCTTCTCCTACGAGCAGTACTTC. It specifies CASSREPFSYEQYF.

CDR3 DNA sequence: TGCGCCAGCAGCTTACAGACAGGGAGCGAAAAACTGTTTTTT. It codes for CASSLQTGSEKLFF. The gene calls are TRBV5-1 and TRBJ1-4; TRBD1 agrees at 7 bases. V trimming: 2 bases; J trimming: 8 bases; junction bases outside the gene matches: 6. Looked up from germline, CDR1 is SGHRS and CDR2 is YFSETQ. CDR3 size: 14 residues.

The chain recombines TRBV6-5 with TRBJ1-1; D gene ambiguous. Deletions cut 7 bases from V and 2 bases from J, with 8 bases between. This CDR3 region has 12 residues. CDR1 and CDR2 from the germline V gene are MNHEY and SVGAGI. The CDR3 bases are TGTGCCAGCAAACGAGTTAACACTGAAGCTTTCTTT. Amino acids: CASKRVNTEAFF.

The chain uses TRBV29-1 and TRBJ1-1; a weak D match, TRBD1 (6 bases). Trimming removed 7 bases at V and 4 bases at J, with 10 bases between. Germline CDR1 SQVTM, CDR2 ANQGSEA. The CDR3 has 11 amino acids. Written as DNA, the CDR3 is TGCAGCGGCGAGACAGGCACTGAAGCTTTCTTT. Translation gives CSGETGTEAFF.

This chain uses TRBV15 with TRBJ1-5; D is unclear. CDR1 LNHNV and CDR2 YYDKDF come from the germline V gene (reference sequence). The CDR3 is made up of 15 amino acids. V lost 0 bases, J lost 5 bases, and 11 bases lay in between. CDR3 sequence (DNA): TGTGCCACCAGCAGAGAAGGCAACGGGGATCAGCCCCAGCATTTT. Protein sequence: CATSREGNGDQPQHF. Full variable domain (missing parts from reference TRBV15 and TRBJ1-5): DAMVIQNPRYQVTQFGKPVTLSCSQTLNHNVMYWYQQKSSQAPKLLFHYYDKDFNNEADTPDNFQSRRPNTSFCFLDIRSPGLGDTAMYLCATSREGNGDQPQHFGDGTRLSIL.

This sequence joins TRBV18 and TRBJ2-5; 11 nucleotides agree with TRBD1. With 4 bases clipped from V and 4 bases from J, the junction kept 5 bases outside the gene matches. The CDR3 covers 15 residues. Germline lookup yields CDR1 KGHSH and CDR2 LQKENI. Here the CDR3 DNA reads TGTGCCAGCTCACTACCGGGACAGGGGGGAGAGACCCAGTACTTC. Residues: CASSLPGQGGETQYF.

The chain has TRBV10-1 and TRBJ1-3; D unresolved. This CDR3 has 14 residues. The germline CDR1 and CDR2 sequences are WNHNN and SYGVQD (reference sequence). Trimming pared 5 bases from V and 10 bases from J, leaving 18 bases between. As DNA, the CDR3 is TGCGCCAGCAGTCATCAAGGGAGGTTAGGGACCATATATTTT. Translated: CASSHQGRLGTIYF.

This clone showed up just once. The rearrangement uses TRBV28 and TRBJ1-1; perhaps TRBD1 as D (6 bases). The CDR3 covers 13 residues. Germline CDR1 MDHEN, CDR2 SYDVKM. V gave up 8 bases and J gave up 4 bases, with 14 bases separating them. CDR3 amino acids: CASLKPGVTEAFF. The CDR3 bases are TGTGCCAGCCTTAAACCAGGGGTCACTGAAGCTTTCTTT. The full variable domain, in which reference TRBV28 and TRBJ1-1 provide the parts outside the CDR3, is DVKVTQSSRYLVKRTGEKVFLECVQDMDHENMFWYRQDPGLGLRLIYFSYDVKMKEKGDIPEGYSVSREKKERFSLILESASTNQTSMYLCASLKPGVTEAFFGQGTRLTVV.

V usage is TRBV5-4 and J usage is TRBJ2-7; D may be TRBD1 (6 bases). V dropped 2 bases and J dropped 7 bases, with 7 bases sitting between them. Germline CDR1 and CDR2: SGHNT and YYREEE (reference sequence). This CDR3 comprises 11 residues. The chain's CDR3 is CASSFGQEQYF. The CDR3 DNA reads TGTGCCAGCAGCTTTGGACAGGAGCAGTACTTC. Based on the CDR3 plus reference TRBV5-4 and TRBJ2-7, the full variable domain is ETGVTQSPTHLIKTRGQQVTLRCSSQSGHNTVSWYQQALGQGPQFIFQYYREEENGRGNFPPRFSGLQFPNYSSELNVNALELDDSALYLCASSFGQEQYFGPGTRLTVT.

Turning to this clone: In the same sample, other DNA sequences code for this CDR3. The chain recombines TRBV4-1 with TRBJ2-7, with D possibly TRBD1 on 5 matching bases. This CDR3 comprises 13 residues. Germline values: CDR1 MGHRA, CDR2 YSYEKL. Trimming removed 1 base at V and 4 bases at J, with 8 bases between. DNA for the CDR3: TGCGCCAGCAGCCAAGGGGGCCCTTACGAGCAGTACTTC. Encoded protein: CASSQGGPYEQYF.

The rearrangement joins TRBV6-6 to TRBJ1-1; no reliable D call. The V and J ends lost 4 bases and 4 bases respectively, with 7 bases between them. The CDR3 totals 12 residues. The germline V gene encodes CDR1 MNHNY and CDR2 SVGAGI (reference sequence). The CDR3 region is CASSSRLTEAFF. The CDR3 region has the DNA TGTGCCAGCAGTTCACGACTCACTGAAGCTTTCTTT.

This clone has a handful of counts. The DNA for the CDR3 is TGTGCCAGCAGTAAAACAGGGTCGGTGTGGAGCAATCAGCCCCAGCATTTT. Translation gives CASSKTGSVWSNQPQHF. The rearrangement joins TRBV2 to TRBJ1-5, with D possibly TRBD1 on 6 matching bases. V lost 5 bases and J 1 base, leaving 18 bases between the germline ends. The length of the CDR3 is 17 residues. The germline V gene encodes CDR1 SNHLY and CDR2 FYNNEI. Combining the CDR3 with reference TRBV2 and TRBJ1-5 gives the whole variable domain EPEVTQTPSHQVTQMGQEVILRCVPISNHLYFYWYRQILGQKVEFLVSFYNNEISEKSEIFDDQFSVERPDGSNFTLKIRSTKLEDSAMYFCASSKTGSVWSNQPQHFGDGTRLSIL.

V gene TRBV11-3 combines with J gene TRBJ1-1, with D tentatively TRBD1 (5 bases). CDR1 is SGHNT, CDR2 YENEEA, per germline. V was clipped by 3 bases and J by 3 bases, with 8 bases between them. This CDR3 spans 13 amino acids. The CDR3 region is CASSFVGDTEAFF. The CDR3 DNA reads TGTGCCAGCAGCTTCGTAGGGGACACTGAAGCTTTCTTT.

The CDR3 nucleotides are TGTGCCAGCGATTGGACATACTATGGCTACACCTTC. Translation gives CASDWTYYGYTF. The chain uses TRBV2 and TRBJ1-2; D may be TRBD1 (5 bases). Germline V gives CDR1 SNHLY, CDR2 FYNNEI. Trimming removed 8 bases from V and 3 bases from J, with 10 bases in between. The CDR3 sequence is 12 residues long.

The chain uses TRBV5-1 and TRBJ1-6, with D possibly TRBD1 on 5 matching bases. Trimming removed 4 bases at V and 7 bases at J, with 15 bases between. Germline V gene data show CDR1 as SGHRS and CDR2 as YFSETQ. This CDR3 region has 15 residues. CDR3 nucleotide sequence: TGCGCCAGCAGCCTCGGGGGACGAGCGAATTCACCCCTCCACTTT. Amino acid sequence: CASSLGGRANSPLHF.

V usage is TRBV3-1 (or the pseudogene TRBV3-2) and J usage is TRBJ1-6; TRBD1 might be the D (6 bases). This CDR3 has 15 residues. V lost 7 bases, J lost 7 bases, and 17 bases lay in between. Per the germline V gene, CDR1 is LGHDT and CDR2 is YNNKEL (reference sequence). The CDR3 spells CASTRGGDLNSPLHF. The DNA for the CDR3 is TGTGCCAGCACTAGAGGGGGAGATCTGAATTCACCCCTCCACTTT.

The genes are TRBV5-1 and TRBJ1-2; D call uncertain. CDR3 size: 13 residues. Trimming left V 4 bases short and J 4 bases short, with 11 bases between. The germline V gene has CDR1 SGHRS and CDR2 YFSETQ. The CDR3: CASSPDGLYGYTF. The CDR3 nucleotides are TGCGCCAGCAGCCCGGACGGACTCTATGGCTACACCTTC.

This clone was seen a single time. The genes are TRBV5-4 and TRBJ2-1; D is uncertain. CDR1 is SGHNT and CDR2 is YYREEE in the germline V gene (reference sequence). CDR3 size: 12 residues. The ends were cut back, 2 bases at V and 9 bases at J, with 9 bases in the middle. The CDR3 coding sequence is TGTGCCAGCAGCTTTGAGTTTGGTGAGCAGTTCTTC. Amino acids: CASSFEFGEQFF.

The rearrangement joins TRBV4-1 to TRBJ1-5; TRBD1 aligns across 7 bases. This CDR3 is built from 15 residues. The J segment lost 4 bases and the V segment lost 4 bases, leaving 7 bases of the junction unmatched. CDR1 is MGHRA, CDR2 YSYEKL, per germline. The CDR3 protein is CASSLGAGGNQPQHF. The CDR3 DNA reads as TGCGCCAGCAGCCTCGGCGCAGGGGGAAATCAGCCCCAGCATTTT.

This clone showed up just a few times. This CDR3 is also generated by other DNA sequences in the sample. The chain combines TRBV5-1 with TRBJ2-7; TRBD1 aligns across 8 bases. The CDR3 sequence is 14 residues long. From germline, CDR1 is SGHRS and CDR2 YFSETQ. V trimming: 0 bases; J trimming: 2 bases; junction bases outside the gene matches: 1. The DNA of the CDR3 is TGCGCCAGCAGCTTGGGACAGGGGCCCTACGAGCAGTACTTC. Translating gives CASSLGQGPYEQYF. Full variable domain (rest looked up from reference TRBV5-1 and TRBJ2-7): KAGVTQTPRYLIKTRGQQVTLSCSPISGHRSVSWYQQTPGQGLQFLFEYFSETQRNKGNFPGRFSGRQFSNSRSEMNVSTLELGDSALYLCASSLGQGPYEQYFGPGTRLTVT.

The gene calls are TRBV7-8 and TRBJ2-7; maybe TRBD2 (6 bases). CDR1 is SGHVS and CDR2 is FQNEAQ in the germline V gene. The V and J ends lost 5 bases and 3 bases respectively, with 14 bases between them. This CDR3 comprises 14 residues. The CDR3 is CASSKTRMLYEQYF. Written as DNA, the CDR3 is TGTGCCAGCAGCAAGACTAGAATGCTCTACGAGCAGTACTTC.

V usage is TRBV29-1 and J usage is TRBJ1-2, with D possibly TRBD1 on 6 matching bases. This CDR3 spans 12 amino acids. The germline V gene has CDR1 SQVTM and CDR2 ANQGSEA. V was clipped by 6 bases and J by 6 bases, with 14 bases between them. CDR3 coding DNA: TGCAGCGTCGAACAGGGAATGGATGGCTACACCTTC. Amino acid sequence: CSVEQGMDGYTF.

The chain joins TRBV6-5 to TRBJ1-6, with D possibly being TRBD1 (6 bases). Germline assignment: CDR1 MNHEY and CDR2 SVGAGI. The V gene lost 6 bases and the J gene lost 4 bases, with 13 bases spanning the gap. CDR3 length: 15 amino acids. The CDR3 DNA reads TGTGCCAGCAGGTCGACGGACAGATATAATTCACCCCTCCACTTT. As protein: CASRSTDRYNSPLHF.

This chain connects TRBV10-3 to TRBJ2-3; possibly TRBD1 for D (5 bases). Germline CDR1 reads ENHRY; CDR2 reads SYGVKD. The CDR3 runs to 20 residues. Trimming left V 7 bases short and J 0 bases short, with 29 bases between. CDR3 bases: TGTGCCATCAACTCGGACCTATCGTTCTTGACAGTAGCTAGCACAGATACGCAGTATTTT. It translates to CAINSDLSFLTVASTDTQYF.